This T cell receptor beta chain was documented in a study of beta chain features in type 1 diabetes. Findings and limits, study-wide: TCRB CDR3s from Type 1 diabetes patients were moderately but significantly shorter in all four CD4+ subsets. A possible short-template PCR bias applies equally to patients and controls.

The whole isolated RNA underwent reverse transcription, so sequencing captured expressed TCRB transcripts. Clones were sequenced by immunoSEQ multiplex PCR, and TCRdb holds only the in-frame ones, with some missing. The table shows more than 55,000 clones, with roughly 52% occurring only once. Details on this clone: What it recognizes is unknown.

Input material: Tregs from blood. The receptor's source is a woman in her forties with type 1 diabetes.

CDR3 region: CASSLGRSYEQYF. The CDR3 bases are TGTGCCAGCAGCTTAGGCCGGTCCTACGAGCAGTACTTC. The rearrangement joins TRBV7-2 to TRBJ2-7; D is uncertain. The CDR3 consists of 13 residues. V shed 1 base and J shed 1 base, with 5 bases lying between them. Looked up from germline, CDR1 is SGHTA and CDR2 is FQGNSA.